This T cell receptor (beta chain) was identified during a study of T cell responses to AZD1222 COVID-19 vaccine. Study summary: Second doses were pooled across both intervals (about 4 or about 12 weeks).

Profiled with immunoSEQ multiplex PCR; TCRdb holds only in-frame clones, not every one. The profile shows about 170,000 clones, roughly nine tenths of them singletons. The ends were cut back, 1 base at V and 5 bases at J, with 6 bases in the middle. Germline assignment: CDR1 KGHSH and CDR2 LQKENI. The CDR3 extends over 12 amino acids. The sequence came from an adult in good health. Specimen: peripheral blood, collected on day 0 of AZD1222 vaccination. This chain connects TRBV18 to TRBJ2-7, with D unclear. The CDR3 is CASSPQADEQYF. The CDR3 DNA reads TGTGCCAGCTCACCACAGGCCGACGAGCAGTACTTC.